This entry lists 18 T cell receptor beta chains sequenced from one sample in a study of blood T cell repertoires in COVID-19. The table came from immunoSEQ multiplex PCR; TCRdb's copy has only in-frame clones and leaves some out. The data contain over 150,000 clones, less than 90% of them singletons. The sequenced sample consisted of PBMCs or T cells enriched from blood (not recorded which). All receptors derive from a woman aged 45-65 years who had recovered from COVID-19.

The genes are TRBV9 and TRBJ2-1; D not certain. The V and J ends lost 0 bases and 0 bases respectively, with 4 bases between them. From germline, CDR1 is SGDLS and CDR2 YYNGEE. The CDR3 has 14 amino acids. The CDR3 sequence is CASSVDGSYNEQFF. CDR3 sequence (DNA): TGTGCCAGCAGCGTAGACGGCTCCTACAATGAGCAGTTCTTC.

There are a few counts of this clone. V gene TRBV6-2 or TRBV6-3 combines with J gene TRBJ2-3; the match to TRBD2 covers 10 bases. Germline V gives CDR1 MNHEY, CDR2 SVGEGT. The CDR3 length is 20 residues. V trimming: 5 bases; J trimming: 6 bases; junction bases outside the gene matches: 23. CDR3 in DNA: TGTGCCAGCAGTACCTTCATTTTAGCGGGAGGTTCATTCATATCTGATACGCAGTATTTT. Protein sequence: CASSTFILAGGSFISDTQYF.

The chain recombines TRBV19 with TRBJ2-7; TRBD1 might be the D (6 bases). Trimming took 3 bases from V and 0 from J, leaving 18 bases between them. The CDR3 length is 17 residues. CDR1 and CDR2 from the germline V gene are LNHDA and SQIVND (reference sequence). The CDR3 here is CASSIGQRIESSYEQYF. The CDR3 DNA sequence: TGTGCCAGTAGTATTGGACAGCGCATAGAAAGCTCCTACGAGCAGTACTTC.

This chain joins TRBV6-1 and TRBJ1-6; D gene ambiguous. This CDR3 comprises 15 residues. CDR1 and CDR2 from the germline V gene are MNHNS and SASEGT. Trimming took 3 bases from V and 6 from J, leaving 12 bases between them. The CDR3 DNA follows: TGTGCCAGCAGTGAGAGGACGGGAGTTAATTCACCCCTCCACTTT. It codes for CASSERTGVNSPLHF.

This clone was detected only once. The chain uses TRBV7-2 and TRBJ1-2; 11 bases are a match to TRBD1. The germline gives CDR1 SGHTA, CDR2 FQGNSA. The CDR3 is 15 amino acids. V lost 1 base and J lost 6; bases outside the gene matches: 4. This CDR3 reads CASSLVWTGGHGYTF. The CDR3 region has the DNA TGTGCCAGCAGCTTAGTCTGGACAGGGGGCCATGGCTACACCTTC.

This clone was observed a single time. The CDR3 loop reads CASSPAGTGEGAFF. For the CDR3, the DNA is TGCGCCAGCAGCCCCGCCGGTACAGGGGAAGGAGCTTTCTTT. This sequence joins TRBV4-1 and TRBJ1-1; 7 bases are a match to TRBD1. This CDR3 contains 14 residues. Per the germline V gene, CDR1 is MGHRA and CDR2 is YSYEKL. V shed 4 bases and J 10 bases; nucleotides not matched to a gene: 12.

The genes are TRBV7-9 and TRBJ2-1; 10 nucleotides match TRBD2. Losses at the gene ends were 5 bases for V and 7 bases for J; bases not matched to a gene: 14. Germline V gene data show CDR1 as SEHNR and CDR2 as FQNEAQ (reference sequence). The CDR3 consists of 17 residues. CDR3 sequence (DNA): TGTGCCAGCAGCACTTATGTAGCGGGAGGAAAAAGGAATGAGCAGTTCTTC. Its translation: CASSTYVAGGKRNEQFF.

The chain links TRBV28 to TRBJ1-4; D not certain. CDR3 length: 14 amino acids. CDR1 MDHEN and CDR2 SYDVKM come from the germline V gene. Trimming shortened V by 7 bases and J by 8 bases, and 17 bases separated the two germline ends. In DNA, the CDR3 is TGTGCCAGCACCCCCGGGAGTTTGAACGAAAAACTGTTTTTT. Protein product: CASTPGSLNEKLFF.

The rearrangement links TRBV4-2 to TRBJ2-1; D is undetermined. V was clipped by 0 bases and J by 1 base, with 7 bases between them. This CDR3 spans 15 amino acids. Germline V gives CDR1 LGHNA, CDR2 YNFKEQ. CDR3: CASSQELKSYNEQFF. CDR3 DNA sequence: TGTGCCAGCAGCCAAGAACTTAAATCCTACAATGAGCAGTTCTTC.

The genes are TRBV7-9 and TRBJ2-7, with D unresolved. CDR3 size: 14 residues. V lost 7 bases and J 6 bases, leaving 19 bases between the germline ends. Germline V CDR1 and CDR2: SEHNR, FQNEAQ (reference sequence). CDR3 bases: TGTGCCAGCACCTTGACTGACCCCAGAGGCGAGCAGTACTTC. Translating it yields CASTLTDPRGEQYF. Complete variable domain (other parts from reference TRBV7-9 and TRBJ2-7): DTGVSQNPRHKITKRGQNVTFRCDPISEHNRLYWYRQTLGQGPEFLTYFQNEAQLEKSRLLSDRFSAERPKGSFSTLEIQRTEQGDSAMYLCASTLTDPRGEQYFGPGTRLTVT.

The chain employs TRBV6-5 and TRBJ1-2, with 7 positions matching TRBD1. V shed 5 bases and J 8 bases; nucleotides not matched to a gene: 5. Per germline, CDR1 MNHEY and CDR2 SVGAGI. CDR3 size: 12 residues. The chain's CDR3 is CASSPTGAGYTF. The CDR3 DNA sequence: TGTGCCAGCAGTCCCACAGGGGCCGGCTACACCTTC.

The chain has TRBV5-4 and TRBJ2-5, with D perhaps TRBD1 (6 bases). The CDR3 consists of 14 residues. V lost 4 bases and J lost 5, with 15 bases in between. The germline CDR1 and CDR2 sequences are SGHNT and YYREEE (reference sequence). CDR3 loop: CASSLRTGKETQYF. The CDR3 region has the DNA TGTGCCAGCAGCCTTAGAACAGGGAAGGAGACCCAGTACTTC.

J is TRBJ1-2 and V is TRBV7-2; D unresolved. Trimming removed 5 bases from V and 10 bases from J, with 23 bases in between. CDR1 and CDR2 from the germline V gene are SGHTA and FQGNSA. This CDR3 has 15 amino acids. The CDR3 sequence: CASSQVGASSVAYTF. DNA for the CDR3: TGTGCCAGCAGCCAGGTGGGCGCAAGTTCCGTTGCCTACACCTTC.

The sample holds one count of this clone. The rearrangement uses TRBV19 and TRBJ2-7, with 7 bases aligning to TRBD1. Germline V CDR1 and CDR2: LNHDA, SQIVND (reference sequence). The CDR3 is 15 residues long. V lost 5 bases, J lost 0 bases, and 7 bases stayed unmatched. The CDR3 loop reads CASSVMGTDSYEQYF. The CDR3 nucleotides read TGTGCCAGTAGTGTCATGGGGACAGACTCCTACGAGCAGTACTTC.

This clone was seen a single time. For the CDR3, the DNA is TGTGCCAGCAGCCCTCAACGGACAGGGGTCTTCGGTGAGCAGTTCTTC. It is translated as CASSPQRTGVFGEQFF. V usage is TRBV11-2 and J usage is TRBJ2-1; 9 bases agree with TRBD1. The V and J ends lost 5 bases and 9 bases, in that order; junction bases with no gene match: 14. Germline CDR1 and CDR2: SGHAT and FQNNGV. The CDR3 extends over 16 amino acids.

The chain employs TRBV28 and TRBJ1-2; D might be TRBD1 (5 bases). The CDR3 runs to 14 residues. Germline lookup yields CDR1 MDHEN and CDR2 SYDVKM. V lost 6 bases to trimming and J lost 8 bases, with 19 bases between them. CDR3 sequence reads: CASRRDGGVVGYTF. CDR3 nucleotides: TGTGCCAGCAGGCGGGACGGGGGTGTAGTCGGCTACACCTTC.

CDR3 nucleotides: TGTGCCAGCAGCTTGGGGGTCCTCGGGGGGCCGGAAAACATTCAGTACTTC. Amino acids: CASSLGVLGGPENIQYF. The V and J genes are TRBV5-6 and TRBJ2-4, with D tentatively TRBD2 (7 bases). The CDR3 contains 17 residues. V lost 0 bases, J lost 5 bases, and 18 bases lay in between. Germline CDR1 SGHDT, CDR2 YYEEEE.

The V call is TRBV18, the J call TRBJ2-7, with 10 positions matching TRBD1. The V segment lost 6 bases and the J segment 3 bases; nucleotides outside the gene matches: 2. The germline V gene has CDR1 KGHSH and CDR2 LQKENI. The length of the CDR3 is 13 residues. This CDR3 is CASSGQGGYEQYF. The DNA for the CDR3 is TGTGCCAGCTCCGGACAGGGGGGCTACGAGCAGTACTTC.